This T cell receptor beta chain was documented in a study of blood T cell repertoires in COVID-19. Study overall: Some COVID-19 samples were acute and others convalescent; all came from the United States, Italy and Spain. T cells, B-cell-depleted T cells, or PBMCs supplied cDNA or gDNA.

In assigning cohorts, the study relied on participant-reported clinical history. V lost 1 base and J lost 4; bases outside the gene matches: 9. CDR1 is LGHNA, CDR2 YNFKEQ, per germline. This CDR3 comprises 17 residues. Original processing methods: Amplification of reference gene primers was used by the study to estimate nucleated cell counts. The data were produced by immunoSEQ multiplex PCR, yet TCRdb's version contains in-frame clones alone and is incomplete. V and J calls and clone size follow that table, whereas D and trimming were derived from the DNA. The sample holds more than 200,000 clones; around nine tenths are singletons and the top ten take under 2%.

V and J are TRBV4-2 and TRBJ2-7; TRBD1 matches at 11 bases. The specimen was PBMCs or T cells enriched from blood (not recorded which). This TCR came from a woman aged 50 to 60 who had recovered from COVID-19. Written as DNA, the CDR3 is TGTGCCAGCAGCCAAGGCATGCCGGGACAGGGGGGTTACGAGCAGTACTTC. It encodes CASSQGMPGQGGYEQYF.